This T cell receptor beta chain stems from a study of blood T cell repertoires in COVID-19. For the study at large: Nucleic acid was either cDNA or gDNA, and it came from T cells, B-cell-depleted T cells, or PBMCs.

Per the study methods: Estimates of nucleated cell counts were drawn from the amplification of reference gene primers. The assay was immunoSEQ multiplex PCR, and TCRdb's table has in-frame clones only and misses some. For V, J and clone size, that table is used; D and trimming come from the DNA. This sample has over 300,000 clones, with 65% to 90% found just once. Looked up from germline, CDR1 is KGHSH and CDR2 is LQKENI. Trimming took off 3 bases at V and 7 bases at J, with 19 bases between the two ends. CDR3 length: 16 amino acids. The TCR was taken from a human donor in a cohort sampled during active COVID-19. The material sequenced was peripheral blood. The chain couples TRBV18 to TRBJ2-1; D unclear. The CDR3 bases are TGTGCCAGCTCACCTGGGCAGACGATTAACAAAAATGAGCAGTTCTTC. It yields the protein CASSPGQTINKNEQFF.